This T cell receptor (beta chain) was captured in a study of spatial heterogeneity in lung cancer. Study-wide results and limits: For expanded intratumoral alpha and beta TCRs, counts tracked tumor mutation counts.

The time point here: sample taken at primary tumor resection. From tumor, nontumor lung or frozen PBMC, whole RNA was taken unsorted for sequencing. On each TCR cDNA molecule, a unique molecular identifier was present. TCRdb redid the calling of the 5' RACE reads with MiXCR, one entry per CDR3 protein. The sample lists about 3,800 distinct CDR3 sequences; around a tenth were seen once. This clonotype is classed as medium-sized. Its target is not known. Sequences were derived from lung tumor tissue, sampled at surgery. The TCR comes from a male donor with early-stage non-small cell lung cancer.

The CDR3 DNA is TGTGCCAGCAGCCAGGGACAGGGCCCCTACGAGCAGTACTTC. Its protein product is CASSQGQGPYEQYF. The gene calls are TRBV7-3 and TRBJ2-7; TRBD1 matches at 9 bases. Germline V gene data show CDR1 as SGHTA and CDR2 as FQGTGA. Trimming took 5 bases from V and 2 from J; bases not matched to a gene: 4. This CDR3 region has 14 residues. The full variable domain, with the rest looked up from reference TRBV7-3 and TRBJ2-7, is GAGVSQTPSNKVTEKGKYVELRCDPISGHTALYWYRQSLGQGPEFLIYFQGTGAADDSGLPNDRFFAVRPEGSVSTLKIQRTERGDSAVYLCASSQGQGPYEQYFGPGTRLTVT.